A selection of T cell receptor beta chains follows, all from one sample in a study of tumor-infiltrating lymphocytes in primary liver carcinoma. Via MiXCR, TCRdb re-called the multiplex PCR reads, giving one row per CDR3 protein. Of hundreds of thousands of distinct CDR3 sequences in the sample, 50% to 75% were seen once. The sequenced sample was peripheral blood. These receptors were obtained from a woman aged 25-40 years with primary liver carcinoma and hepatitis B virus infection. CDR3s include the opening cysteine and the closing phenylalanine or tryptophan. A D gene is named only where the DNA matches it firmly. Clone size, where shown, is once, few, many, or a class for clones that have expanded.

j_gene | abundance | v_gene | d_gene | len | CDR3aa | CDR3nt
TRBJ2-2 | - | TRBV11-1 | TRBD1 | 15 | CVSSPDRMKAGELSF | TGTGTCAGCAGCCCGGACAGGATGAAGGCCGGGGAGCTGTCTTTT
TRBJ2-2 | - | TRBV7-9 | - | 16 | CATSLWGGTGTGELFF | TGTGCCACCAGCTTATGGGGCGGGACGGGCACCGGGGAGCTGTTTTTT
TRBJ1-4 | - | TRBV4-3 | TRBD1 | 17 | CASSHRITGASSGKLFF | TGCGCCAGCAGCCACCGCATCACAGGGGCTTCTTCCGGAAAACTGTTTTTT
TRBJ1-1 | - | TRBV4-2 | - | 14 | CASTATRMNTEAFF | TGTGCCAGCACCGCAACCAGAATGAACACTGAAGCTTTCTTT
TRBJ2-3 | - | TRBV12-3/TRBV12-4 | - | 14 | CASSFSGYTDTQYF | TGTGCCAGCAGCTTTAGCGGATACACAGATACGCAGTATTTT
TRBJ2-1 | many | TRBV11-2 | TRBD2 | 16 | CASSLGASGGNNEQFF | TGTGCCAGCAGCTTAGGGGCTAGCGGGGGAAACAATGAGCAGTTCTTC
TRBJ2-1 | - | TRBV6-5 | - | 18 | CASSYSLSASVHNNEQFF | TGTGCCAGCAGTTACTCACTTTCGGCTAGCGTACATAACAATGAGCAGTTCTTC
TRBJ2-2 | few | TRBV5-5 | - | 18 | CASSLAIPGRRNTGELFF | TGTGCCAGCAGCTTAGCGATTCCAGGGCGGAGGAACACCGGGGAGCTGTTTTTT
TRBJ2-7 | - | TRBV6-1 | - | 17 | CASSPSPFGGLSYEQYF | TGTGCCAGCAGTCCCTCTCCTTTTGGCGGACTCTCCTACGAGCAGTACTTC
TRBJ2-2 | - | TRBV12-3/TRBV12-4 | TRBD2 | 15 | CASSLSSGPTEELFF | TGTGCCAGCAGTCTCTCTAGCGGTCCCACCGAGGAGCTGTTTTTT
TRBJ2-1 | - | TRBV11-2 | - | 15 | CASGSGWLAYDEQFF | TGTGCCAGCGGATCCGGATGGCTAGCCTACGATGAGCAGTTCTTC
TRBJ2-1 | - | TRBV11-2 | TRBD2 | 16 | CASSSISGRASNEQFF | TGTGCCAGCAGCTCCATTAGCGGGAGGGCCTCCAATGAGCAGTTCTTC
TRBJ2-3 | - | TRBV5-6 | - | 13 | CASSWGSTDKQYF | TGTGCCAGCAGCTGGGGTAGCACAGATAAGCAGTATTTT
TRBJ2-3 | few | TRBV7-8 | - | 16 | CASSLGGHDAPNTQYF | TGTGCCAGCAGCTTAGGAGGGCACGACGCACCAAATACGCAGTATTTT
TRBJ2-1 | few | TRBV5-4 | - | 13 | CASSSRKPGEQFF | TGTGCCAGCAGCTCCAGGAAACCCGGTGAGCAGTTCTTC
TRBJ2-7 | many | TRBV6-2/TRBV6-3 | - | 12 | CASSLHRDSLYF | TGTGCCAGCAGTTTGCACCGGGACTCTTTGTACTTC
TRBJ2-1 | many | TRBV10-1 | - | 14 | CASSPRRGYNEQFF | TGCGCCAGCAGCCCTAGGAGGGGCTACAATGAGCAGTTCTTC
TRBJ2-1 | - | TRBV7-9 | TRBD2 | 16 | CASSSPGLAGAHEQSF | TGTGCCAGCAGCTCACCTGGACTAGCGGGGGCCCATGAGCAGTCCTTC
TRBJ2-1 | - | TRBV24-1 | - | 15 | CATSDTRTGGDEQFF | TGTGCCACCAGTGATACGAGGACAGGCGGGGATGAGCAGTTCTTC
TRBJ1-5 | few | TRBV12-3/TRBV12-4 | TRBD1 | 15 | CASSFFRQGGQPQHF | TGTGCCAGCAGTTTCTTCCGACAGGGAGGGCAGCCCCAGCATTTT
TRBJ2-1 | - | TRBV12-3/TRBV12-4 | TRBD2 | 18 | CASSLYSWGGSLYNEQFF | TGTGCCAGCAGTTTATATTCGTGGGGCGGGAGTCTCTACAATGAGCAGTTCTTC
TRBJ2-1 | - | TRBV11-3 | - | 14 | CASSSLSGAGQHFF | TGTGCCAGCAGCTCTCTTAGTGGGGCCGGTCAGCATTTCTTC
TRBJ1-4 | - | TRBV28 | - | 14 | CASSLKQGDEKLFF | TGTGCCAGCAGTCTTAAACAGGGCGACGAAAAACTGTTTTTT
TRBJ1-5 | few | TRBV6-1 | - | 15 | CASRGTLGYNQPQHF | TGTGCCAGCAGGGGGACCCTGGGGTACAATCAGCCCCAGCATTTT
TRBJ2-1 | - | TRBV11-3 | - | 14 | CASSLGVSNDEQFF | TGTGCCAGCAGCTTAGGCGTCTCGAATGATGAGCAGTTCTTC
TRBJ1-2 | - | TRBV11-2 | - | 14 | CASSLDRGQSSYTF | TGTGCCAGCAGCTTAGATCGTGGACAGAGTAGCTACACCTTC
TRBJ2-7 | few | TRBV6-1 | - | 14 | CASSESPGNYEQYF | TGTGCCAGCAGTGAATCTCCGGGTAACTACGAGCAGTACTTC
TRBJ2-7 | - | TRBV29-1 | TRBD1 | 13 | CSVAGQGTYEQCF | TGCAGCGTTGCGGGACAGGGGACCTACGAGCAGTGCTTC
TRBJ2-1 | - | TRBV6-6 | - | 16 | CTSTPTMDLRSNEQFF | TGTACCAGCACTCCCACAATGGACCTCCGTAGCAATGAGCAGTTCTTC
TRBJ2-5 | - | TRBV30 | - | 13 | CAWSIGTARTQYF | TGTGCCTGGAGCATCGGGACCGCCCGGACCCAGTACTTC
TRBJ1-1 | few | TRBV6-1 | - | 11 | CASSEAGEAFF | TGTGCCAGCAGTGAAGCGGGTGAAGCTTTCTTT
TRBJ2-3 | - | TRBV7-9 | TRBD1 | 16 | CASSLAGTDPTDTQYF | TGTGCCAGCAGCTTAGCGGGGACAGACCCCACAGATACGCAGTATTTT
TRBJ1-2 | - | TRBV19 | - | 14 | CATRRWETSGGYTF | TGTGCCACCCGGAGGTGGGAAACCAGTGGTGGCTACACCTTC
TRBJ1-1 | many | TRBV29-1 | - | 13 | CSVATGTLTEAFF | TGCAGCGTGGCCACCGGGACACTCACTGAAGCTTTCTTT
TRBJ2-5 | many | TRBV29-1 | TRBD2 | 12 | CSVASGGETQYF | TGCAGCGTTGCTTCGGGAGGAGAGACCCAGTACTTC
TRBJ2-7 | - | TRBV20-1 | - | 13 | CSASRQASYEQYF | TGCAGTGCTAGTAGACAGGCCTCCTACGAGCAGTACTTC
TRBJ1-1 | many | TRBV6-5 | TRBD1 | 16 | CASSGSPGGWYTEAFF | TGTGCCAGCAGTGGGTCCCCAGGGGGCTGGTACACTGAAGCTTTCTTT
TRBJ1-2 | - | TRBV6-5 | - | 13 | CASSYEAYNGYTF | TGTGCCAGCAGTTACGAGGCTTATAATGGCTACACCTTC
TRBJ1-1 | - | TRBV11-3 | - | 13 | CASSVGGGYEAFF | TGTGCCAGTAGCGTAGGAGGGGGATATGAAGCTTTCTTT
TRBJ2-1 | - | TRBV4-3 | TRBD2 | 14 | CASSQDPLTSCQFF | TGCGCCAGCAGCCAAGATCCCTTGACTAGCTGCCAGTTCTTC
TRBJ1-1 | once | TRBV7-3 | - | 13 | CPSSLSQNTEAFF | TGTCCCAGCAGCTTGTCACAGAACACTGAAGCTTTCTTT
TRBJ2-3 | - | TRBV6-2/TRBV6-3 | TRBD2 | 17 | CASSYGERGLLTDTQYF | TGTGCCAGCAGTTACGGTGAGCGGGGCCTACTGACAGATACGCAGTATTTT
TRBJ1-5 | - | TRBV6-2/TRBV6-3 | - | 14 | CASTPAGEYQPQHF | TGTGCTAGCACCCCGGCGGGGGAGTATCAGCCCCAGCATTTT
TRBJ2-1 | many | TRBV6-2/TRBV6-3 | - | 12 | CASSDRRYEQFF | TGTGCCAGCAGTGACCGACGGTATGAGCAGTTCTTC
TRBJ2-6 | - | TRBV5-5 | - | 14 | CASRVHAEDNAPTF | TGTGCCAGCAGGGTCCATGCGGAGGACAACGCCCCGACTTTC
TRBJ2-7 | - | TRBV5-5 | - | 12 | CASSGWGYEQYF | TGTGCCAGCAGCGGGTGGGGCTACGAGCAGTACTTC
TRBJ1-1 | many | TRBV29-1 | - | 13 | CSVRETGNTEAFF | TGCAGCGTCCGGGAAACAGGGAACACTGAAGCTTTCTTT
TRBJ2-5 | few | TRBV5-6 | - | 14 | CASSLGALQETQYF | TGTGCCAGCAGCTTGGGCGCGTTACAAGAGACCCAGTACTTC
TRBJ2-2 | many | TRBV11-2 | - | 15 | CASSWTSGNTGELFF | TGTGCCAGCAGCTGGACAAGTGGTAACACCGGGGAGCTGTTTTTT
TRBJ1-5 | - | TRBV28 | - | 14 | CASTEEMGNQPQHF | TGTGCCAGCACAGAGGAGATGGGCAATCAGCCCCAGCATTTT
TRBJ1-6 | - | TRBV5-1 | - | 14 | CASRTGEGNSPLHF | TGCGCCAGCCGGACGGGAGAGGGAAATTCACCCCTCCACTTT
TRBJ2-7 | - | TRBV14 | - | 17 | CASSHRLPGQRGHEQYF | TGTGCCAGCAGCCACCGATTACCGGGTCAAAGGGGCCACGAGCAGTACTTC
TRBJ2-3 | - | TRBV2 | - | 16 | CASRRQSGSSTDTQYF | TGTGCCAGCAGACGACAGAGCGGGTCAAGCACAGATACGCAGTATTTT
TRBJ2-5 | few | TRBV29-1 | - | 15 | CSVIKPGPSEKTQYF | TGCAGCGTTATCAAACCGGGACCCTCTGAGAAGACCCAGTACTTC
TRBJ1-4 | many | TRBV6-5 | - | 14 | CASSSRETNEKLFF | TGTGCCAGCAGTTCCCGCGAAACGAATGAAAAACTGTTTTTT